The 4 T cell receptor beta chains below were found in one sample sequenced in a study of blood T cell repertoires in COVID-19. Assay: immunoSEQ multiplex PCR; the TCRdb copy retains only in-frame clones and omits some. Seen here are over 250,000 clones, 80% to 95% observed once, and the top ten hold approximately 2.6%. The sample consisted of peripheral blood. The receptors derive from a person under 35 with COVID-19, enrolled during active disease.

A single count supports this clone. This rearrangement joins TRBV5-6 to TRBJ2-3; 13 positions match TRBD2. The CDR3 totals 16 residues. With V trimmed by 4 bases and J by 2 bases, 4 bases remained unmatched. Germline CDR1 is SGHDT and CDR2 is YYEEEE. The CDR3, as DNA: TGTGCCAGCAGCAACGGACTAGCGGGAGTCACAGATACGCAGTATTTT. Translation: CASSNGLAGVTDTQYF.

The rearrangement uses TRBV13 and TRBJ1-1, with a possible D match to TRBD1 (5 bases). CDR1 is PRHDT, CDR2 FYEKMQ, per germline (reference sequence). CDR3 length equals 14 residues. Trimming pared 3 bases from V and 0 bases from J, leaving 8 bases between. CDR3 nucleotide sequence: TGTGCCAGCAGCTTGGGGCGGTTGAACACTGAAGCTTTCTTT. Translating gives CASSLGRLNTEAFF. Complete variable domain (other parts from reference TRBV13 and TRBJ1-1): AAGVIQSPRHLIKEKRETATLKCYPIPRHDTVYWYQQGPGQDPQFLISFYEKMQSDKGSIPDRFSAQQFSDYHSELNMSSLELGDSALYFCASSLGRLNTEAFFGQGTRLTVV.

The rearrangement uses TRBV7-9 and TRBJ1-4, with D maybe TRBD1 (6 bases). The CDR3 length is 16 residues. CDR1 and CDR2 from the germline V gene are SEHNR and FQNEAQ (reference sequence). The V and J ends lost 1 base and 4 bases respectively, with 13 bases between them. The CDR3, as DNA: TGTGCCAGCAGCTTAGACGTAGGACAGAATAATGAAAAACTGTTTTTT. It is translated as CASSLDVGQNNEKLFF.

This rearrangement joins TRBV3-1 (or the pseudogene TRBV3-2) to TRBJ2-1; D may be TRBD1 (5 bases). Trimming left V 0 bases short and J 5 bases short, with 11 bases between. The length of the CDR3 is 15 residues. Per the germline V gene, CDR1 is LGHDT and CDR2 is YNNKEL (reference sequence). This CDR3 reads CASSQESGNNNEQFF. CDR3 nucleotides: TGTGCCAGCAGCCAAGAATCAGGGAATAACAATGAGCAGTTCTTC.